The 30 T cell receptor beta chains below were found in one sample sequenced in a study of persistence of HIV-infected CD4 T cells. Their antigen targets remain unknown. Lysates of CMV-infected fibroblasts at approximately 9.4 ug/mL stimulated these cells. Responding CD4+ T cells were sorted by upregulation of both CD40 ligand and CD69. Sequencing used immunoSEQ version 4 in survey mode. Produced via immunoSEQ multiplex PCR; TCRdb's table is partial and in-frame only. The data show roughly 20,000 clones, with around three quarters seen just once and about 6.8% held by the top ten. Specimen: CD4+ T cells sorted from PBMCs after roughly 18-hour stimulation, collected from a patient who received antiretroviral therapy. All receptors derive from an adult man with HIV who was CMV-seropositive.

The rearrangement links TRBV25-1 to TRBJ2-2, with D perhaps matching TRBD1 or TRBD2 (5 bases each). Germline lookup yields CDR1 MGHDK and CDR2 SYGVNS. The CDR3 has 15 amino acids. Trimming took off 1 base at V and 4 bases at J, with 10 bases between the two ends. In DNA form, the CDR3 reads TGTGCCAGCAGTGAATGGGGACGTGGCACCGGGGAGCTGTTTTTT. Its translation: CASSEWGRGTGELFF.

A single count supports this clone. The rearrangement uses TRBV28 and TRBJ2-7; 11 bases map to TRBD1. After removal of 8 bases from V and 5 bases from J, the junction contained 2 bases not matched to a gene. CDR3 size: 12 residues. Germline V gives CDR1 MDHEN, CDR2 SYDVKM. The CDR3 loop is CASGQGAHEQYF. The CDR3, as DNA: TGTGCCAGCGGACAGGGGGCCCACGAGCAGTACTTC. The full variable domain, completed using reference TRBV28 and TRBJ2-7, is DVKVTQSSRYLVKRTGEKVFLECVQDMDHENMFWYRQDPGLGLRLIYFSYDVKMKEKGDIPEGYSVSREKKERFSLILESASTNQTSMYLCASGQGAHEQYFGPGTRLTVT.

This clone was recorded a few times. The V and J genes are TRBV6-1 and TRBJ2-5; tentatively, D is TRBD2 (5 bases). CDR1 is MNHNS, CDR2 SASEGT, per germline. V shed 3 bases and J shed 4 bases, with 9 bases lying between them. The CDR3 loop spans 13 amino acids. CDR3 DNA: TGTGCCAGCAGTGATAGTCGGGGAGAGACCCAGTACTTC. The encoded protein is CASSDSRGETQYF.

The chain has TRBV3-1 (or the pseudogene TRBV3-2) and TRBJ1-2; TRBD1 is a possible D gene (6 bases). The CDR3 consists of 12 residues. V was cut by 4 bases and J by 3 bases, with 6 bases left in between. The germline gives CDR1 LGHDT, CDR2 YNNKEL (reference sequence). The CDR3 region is CASSRTDYGYTF. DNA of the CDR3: TGTGCCAGCAGCCGGACAGACTATGGCTACACCTTC.

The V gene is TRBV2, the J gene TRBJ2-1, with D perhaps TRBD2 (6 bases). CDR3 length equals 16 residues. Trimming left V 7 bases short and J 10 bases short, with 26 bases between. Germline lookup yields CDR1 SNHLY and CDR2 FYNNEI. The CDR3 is CASTPGGHRSSEEQFF. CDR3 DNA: TGTGCCAGCACCCCTGGAGGGCACCGATCTTCGGAAGAGCAGTTCTTC.

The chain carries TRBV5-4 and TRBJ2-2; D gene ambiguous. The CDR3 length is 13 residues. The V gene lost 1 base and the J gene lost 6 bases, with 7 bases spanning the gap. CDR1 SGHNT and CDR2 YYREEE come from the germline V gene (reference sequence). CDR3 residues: CASSLSSSGELFF. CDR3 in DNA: TGTGCCAGCAGCTTGTCGTCATCCGGGGAGCTGTTTTTT.

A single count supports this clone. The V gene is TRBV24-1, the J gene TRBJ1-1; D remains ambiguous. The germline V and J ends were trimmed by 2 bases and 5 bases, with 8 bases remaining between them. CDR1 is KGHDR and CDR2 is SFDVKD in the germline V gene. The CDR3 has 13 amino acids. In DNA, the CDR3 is TGTGCCACCAGTGATTCGGGAGAGACTGAAGCTTTCTTT. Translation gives CATSDSGETEAFF.

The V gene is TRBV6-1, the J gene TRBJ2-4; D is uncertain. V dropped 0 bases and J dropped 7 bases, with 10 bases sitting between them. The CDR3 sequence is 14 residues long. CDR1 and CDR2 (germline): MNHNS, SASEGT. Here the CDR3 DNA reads TGTGCCAGCAGTGAAGCCCCGGCCACGAACATTCAGTACTTC. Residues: CASSEAPATNIQYF.

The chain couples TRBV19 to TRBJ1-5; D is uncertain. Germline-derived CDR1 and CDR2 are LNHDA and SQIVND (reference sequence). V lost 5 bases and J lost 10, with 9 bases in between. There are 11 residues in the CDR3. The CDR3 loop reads CASSSRGPQHF. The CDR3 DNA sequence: TGTGCCAGTAGTTCAAGAGGACCCCAGCATTTT.

In DNA, the CDR3 is TGTGCCAGCAGCCCGGGACTTTTCTACAATGAGCAGTTCTTC. Translating it yields CASSPGLFYNEQFF. The J gene is TRBJ2-1, the V gene TRBV2; D may be TRBD2 (6 bases). CDR3 length equals 14 residues. Germline CDR1 is SNHLY and CDR2 is FYNNEI. V dropped 6 bases and J dropped 3 bases, with 12 bases sitting between them.

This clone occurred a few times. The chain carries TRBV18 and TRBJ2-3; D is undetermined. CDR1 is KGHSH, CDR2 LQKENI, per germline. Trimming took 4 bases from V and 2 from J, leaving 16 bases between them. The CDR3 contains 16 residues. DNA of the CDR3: TGTGCCAGCTCACTGACTCGGACGGAGCACACAGATACGCAGTATTTT. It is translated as CASSLTRTEHTDTQYF.

CDR3 sequence reads: CASSQERRELAEAFF. The CDR3 DNA follows: TGTGCCAGCAGCCAAGAGAGGAGGGAATTGGCTGAAGCTTTCTTT. The V gene is TRBV4-2, the J gene TRBJ1-1; no firm D call. CDR3 length: 15 amino acids. The V gene's germline CDR1 is LGHNA and CDR2 YNFKEQ. Trimming stripped 0 bases from V and 6 bases from J, with 14 bases between.

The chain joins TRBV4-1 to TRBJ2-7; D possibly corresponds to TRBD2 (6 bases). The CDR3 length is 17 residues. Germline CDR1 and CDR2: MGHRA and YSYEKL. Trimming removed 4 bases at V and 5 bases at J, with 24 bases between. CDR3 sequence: CASSLSYSNSGLDEQYF. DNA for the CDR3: TGCGCCAGCAGCCTCTCCTATTCTAACAGCGGGTTGGACGAGCAGTACTTC.

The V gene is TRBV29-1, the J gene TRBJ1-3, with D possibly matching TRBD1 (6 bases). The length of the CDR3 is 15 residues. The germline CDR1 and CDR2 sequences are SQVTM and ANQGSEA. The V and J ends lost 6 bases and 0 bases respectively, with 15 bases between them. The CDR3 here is CSVAGRGYSGNTIYF. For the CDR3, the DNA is TGCAGCGTGGCCGGCAGGGGATACTCTGGAAACACCATATATTTT. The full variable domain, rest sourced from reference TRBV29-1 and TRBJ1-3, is SAVISQKPSRDICQRGTSLTIQCQVDSQVTMMFWYRQQPGQSLTLIATANQGSEATYESGFVIDKFPISRPNLTFSTLTVSNMSPEDSSIYLCSVAGRGYSGNTIYFGEGSWLTVV.

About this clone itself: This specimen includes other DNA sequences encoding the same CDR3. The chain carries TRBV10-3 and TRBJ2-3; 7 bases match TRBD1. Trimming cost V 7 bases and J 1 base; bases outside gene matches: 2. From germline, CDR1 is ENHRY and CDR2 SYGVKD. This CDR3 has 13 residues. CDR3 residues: CAIKGTGTDTQYF. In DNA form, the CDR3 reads TGTGCCATCAAAGGGACAGGCACAGATACGCAGTATTTT.

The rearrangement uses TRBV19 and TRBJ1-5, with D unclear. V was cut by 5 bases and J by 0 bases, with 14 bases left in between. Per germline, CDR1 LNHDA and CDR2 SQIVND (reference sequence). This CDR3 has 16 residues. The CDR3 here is CASSSRTLYSNQPQHF. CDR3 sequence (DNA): TGTGCCAGTAGTTCCCGGACCCTATATAGCAATCAGCCCCAGCATTTT.

CDR3 protein: CASSSLSGGAYEQFF. The CDR3 DNA follows: TGTGCCAGCAGTTCCCTGAGCGGGGGGGCCTATGAGCAGTTCTTC. This chain uses TRBV27 with TRBJ2-1, with 10 bases identical to TRBD2. Per germline, CDR1 MNHEY and CDR2 SMNVEV (reference sequence). This CDR3 contains 15 residues. The junction had 8 bases not matched to a gene; V was cut back by 4 bases and J by 8 bases.

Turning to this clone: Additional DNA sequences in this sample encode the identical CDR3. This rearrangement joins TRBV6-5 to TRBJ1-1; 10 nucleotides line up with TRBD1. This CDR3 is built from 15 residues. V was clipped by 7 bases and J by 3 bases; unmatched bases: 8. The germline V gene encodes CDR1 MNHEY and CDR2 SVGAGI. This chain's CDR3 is CASTPRGQGDTEAFF. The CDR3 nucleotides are TGTGCCAGCACCCCAAGAGGACAGGGGGACACTGAAGCTTTCTTT.

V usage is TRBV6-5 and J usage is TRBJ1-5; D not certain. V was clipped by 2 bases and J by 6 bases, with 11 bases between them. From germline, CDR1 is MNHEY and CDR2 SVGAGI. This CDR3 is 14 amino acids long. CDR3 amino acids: CASSYDVGTQPQHF. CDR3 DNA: TGTGCCAGCAGTTACGATGTAGGCACTCAGCCCCAGCATTTT.

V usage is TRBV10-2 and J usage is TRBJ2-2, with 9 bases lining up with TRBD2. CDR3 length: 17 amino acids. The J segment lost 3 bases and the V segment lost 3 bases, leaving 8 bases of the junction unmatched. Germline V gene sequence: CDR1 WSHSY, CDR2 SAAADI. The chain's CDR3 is CASSEGSGGVDTGELFF. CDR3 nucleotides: TGCGCCAGCAGTGAAGGTAGCGGGGGCGTCGACACCGGGGAGCTGTTTTTT.

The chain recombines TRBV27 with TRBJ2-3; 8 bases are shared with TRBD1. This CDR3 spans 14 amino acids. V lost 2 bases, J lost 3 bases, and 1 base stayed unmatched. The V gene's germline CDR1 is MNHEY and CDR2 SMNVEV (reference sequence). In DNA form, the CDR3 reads TGTGCCAGCAGTTTAAGACAGGGGACAGATACGCAGTATTTT. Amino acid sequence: CASSLRQGTDTQYF.

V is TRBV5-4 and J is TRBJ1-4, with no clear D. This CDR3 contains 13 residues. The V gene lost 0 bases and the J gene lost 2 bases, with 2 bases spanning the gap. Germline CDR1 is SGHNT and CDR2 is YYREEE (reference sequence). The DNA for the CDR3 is TGTGCCAGCAGCTTGGTGACTAATGAAAAACTGTTTTTT. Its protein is CASSLVTNEKLFF.

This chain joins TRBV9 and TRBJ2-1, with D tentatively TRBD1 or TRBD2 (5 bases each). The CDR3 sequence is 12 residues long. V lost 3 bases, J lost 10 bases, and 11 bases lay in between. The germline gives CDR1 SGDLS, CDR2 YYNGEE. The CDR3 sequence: CASSETRGEQFF. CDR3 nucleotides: TGTGCCAGCAGCGAAACTAGGGGCGAGCAGTTCTTC.

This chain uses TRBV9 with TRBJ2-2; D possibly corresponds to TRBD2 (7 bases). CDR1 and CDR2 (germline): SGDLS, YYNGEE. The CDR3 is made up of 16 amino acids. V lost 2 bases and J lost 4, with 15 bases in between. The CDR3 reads CASSVGGRVSTGELFF. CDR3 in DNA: TGTGCCAGCAGCGTCGGGGGGCGTGTATCCACCGGGGAGCTGTTTTTT.

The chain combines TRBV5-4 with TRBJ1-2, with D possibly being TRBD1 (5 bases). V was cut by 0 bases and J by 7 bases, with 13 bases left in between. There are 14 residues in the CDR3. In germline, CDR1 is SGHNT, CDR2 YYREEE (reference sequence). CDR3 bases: TGTGCCAGCAGCTTGGTAGGGACCATGAGTGGCTACACCTTC. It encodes CASSLVGTMSGYTF.

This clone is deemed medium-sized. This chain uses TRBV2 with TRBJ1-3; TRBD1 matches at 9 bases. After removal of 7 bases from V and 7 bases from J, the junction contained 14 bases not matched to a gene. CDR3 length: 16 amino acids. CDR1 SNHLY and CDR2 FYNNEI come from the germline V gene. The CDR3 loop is CASTSTGGILGNTIYF. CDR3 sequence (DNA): TGTGCCAGCACGTCGACAGGGGGGATCTTGGGGAACACCATATATTTT.

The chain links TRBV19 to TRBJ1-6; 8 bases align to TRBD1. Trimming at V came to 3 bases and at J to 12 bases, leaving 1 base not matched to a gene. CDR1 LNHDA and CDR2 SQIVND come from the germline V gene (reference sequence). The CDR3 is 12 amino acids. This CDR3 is CASSIDRGPLHF. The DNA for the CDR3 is TGTGCCAGTAGTATCGACAGGGGACCCCTCCACTTT.

The CDR3 bases are TGTGCCAGCGAGGGAGGCGGGGAGCTGTTTTTT. It specifies CASEGGGELFF. This chain connects TRBV7-3 to TRBJ2-2, with a tentative D call TRBD2 (6 bases). Germline CDR1 SGHTA, CDR2 FQGTGA. V lost 8 bases and J lost 7, with 8 bases in between. The CDR3 extends over 11 amino acids.

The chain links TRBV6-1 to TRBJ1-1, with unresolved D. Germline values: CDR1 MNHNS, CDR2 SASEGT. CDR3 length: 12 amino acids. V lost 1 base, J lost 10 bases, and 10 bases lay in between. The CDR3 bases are TGTGCCAGCAGTGAAGATAGGGCAAGAGCTTTCTTT. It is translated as CASSEDRARAFF.

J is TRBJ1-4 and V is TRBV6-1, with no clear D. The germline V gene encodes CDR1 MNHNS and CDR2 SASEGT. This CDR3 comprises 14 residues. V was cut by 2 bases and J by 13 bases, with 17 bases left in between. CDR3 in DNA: TGTGCCAGCAGTGAATATGCGAAGGGAAGTAGACTGTTTTTT. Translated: CASSEYAKGSRLFF.